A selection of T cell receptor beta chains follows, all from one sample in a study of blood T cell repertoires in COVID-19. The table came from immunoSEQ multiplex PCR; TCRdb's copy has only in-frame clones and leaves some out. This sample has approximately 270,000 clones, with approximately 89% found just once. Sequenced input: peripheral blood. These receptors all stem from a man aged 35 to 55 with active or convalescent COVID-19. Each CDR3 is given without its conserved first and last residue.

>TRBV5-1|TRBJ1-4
ASSLASNNEKLF
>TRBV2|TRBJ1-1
ASSPGQGQNTEAF
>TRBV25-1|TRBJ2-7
ASSEYFRVGAEGYEQY
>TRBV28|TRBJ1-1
ASSSAGAALNTEAF
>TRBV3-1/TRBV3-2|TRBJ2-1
ASSHPGLGTVNEQF
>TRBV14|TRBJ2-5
ASSLFGLEGETQY
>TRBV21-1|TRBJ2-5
ASRHGETQY
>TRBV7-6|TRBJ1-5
ASSLGRGQPQH
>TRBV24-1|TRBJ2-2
ATSLHIGEDTGELF
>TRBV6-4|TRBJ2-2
ASSDNSGENTGELF